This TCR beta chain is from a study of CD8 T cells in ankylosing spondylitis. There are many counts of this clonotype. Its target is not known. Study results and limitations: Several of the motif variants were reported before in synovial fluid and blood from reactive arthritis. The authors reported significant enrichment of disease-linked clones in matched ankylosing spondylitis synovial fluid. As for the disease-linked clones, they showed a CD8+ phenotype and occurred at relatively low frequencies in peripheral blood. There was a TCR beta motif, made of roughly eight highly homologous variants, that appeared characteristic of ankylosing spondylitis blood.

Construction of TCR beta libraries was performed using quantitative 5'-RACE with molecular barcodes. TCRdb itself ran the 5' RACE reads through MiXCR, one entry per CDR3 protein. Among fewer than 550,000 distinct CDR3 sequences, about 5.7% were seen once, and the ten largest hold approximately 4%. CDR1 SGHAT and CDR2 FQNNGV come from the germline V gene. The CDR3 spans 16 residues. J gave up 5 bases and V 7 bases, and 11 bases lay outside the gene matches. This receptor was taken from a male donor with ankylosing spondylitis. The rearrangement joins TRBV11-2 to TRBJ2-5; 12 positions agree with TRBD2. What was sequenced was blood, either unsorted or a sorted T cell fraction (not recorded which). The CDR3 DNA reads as TGTGCCAGCACCAGGACTAGCGGGATAGATAGGGAGACCCAGTACTTC. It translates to CASTRTSGIDRETQYF.